This passage covers 14 T cell receptor beta chains from one sample sequenced in a study of response to subunit inactivated influenza vaccine. TCRdb recomputed calls from the RT-PCR reads with MiXCR, one row per CDR3 protein. The sample has 650,000 to 800,000 distinct CDR3 sequences, approximately 15% seen once; the top ten hold less than 7%. Sequencing was performed on PBMCs from blood, taken 14 days before vaccination. These receptors were obtained from a man over 45 who received an inactivated influenza vaccine.

J is TRBJ2-7 and V is TRBV6-5; D is unclear. This CDR3 is 11 amino acids long. V lost 8 bases and J 9 bases, leaving 14 bases between the germline ends. Per the germline V gene, CDR1 is MNHEY and CDR2 is SVGAGI. The CDR3 loop is CASGPWAGQYF. CDR3 nucleotide sequence: TGTGCCAGCGGCCCTTGGGCAGGGCAGTACTTC.

The V call is TRBV11-2, the J call TRBJ2-1; D uncertain. Trimming removed 8 bases at V and 2 bases at J, with 16 bases between. Per germline, CDR1 SGHAT and CDR2 FQNNGV. The length of the CDR3 is 15 residues. In DNA, the CDR3 is TGTGCCAGCTCCGACTCCAAGGTGGCCTACAATGAGCAGTTCTTC. Translating gives CASSDSKVAYNEQFF. Full variable domain (outside the CDR3, taken from reference TRBV11-2 and TRBJ2-1): EAGVAQSPRYKIIEKRQSVAFWCNPISGHATLYWYQQILGQGPKLLIQFQNNGVVDDSQLPKDRFSAERLKGVDSTLKIQPAKLEDSAVYLCASSDSKVAYNEQFFGPGTRLTVL.

This clonotype was seen only once. V and J are TRBV7-2 and TRBJ2-7, with D hard to call. Germline V CDR1 and CDR2: SGHTA, FQGNSA. This CDR3 region has 13 residues. The germline V and J ends were trimmed by 2 bases and 3 bases, with 8 bases remaining between them. The CDR3 region is CASSLSAVYEQYF. The DNA of the CDR3 is TGTGCCAGCAGCTTATCGGCAGTCTACGAGCAGTACTTC.

This chain uses TRBV30 with TRBJ2-7; tentative D call: TRBD1 (6 bases). Germline V gives CDR1 GTSNPN, CDR2 SVGIG (reference sequence). CDR3 length: 10 residues. V lost 5 bases to trimming and J lost 9 bases, with 11 bases between them. CDR3 sequence: CAWERDTQYF. The CDR3 coding sequence is TGTGCCTGGGAAAGGGACACGCAGTACTTC.

This clonotype was counted ten times or more. The chain recombines TRBV20-1 with TRBJ1-1, with unresolved D. Germline values: CDR1 DFQATT, CDR2 SNEGSKA (reference sequence). There are 11 residues in the CDR3. The V and J ends lost 2 bases and 4 bases respectively, with 5 bases between them. CDR3 coding DNA: TGCAGTGCTAGACAAATCACTGAAGCTTTCTTT. Translating gives CSARQITEAFF.

V usage is TRBV6-1 and J usage is TRBJ1-1, with TRBD1 as a possible D gene (5 bases). V lost 7 bases, J lost 5 bases, and 23 bases lay in between. The CDR3 has 16 amino acids. Germline V lookup: CDR1 MNHNS, CDR2 SASEGT. The CDR3 sequence is CASKNQGRGRSTEAFF. For the CDR3, the DNA is TGTGCCAGCAAGAATCAGGGCCGGGGAAGGTCTACTGAAGCTTTCTTT.

Only a few counts were recorded for this clonotype. The rearrangement uses TRBV5-1 and TRBJ2-5, with 8 bases identical to TRBD2. From germline, CDR1 is SGHRS and CDR2 YFSETQ. The CDR3 has 16 amino acids. The ends lost 0 bases at V and 0 bases at J; junction bases unmatched: 4. The CDR3 DNA is TGCGCCAGCAGCTTGGGGTCTAGCGGGTACCAAGAGACCCAGTACTTC. Protein product: CASSLGSSGYQETQYF.

A few counts support this clonotype. The chain uses TRBV28 and TRBJ2-1, with a weak D call TRBD1 (6 bases). The CDR3 contains 14 residues. The germline V and J ends were trimmed by 7 bases and 4 bases, with 14 bases remaining between them. Germline V lookup: CDR1 MDHEN, CDR2 SYDVKM. CDR3 amino acids: CASTTGTKYNEQFF. Written as DNA, the CDR3 is TGTGCCAGCACAACCGGGACAAAGTACAATGAGCAGTTCTTC.

The CDR3: CASSQDPPSSYNEQFF. In DNA form, the CDR3 reads TGTGCCAGCAGCCAAGATCCGCCCAGCTCCTACAATGAGCAGTTCTTC. This chain joins TRBV3-1 and TRBJ2-1; D is uncertain. V gave up 0 bases and J gave up 0 bases, with 9 bases separating them. The germline V gene encodes CDR1 LGHDT and CDR2 YNNKEL (reference sequence). This CDR3 is 16 amino acids long.

At least ten counts were recorded for this clonotype. This chain joins TRBV25-1 and TRBJ2-7, with 7 nucleotides matching TRBD1. Germline V gene sequence: CDR1 MGHDK, CDR2 SYGVNS. V shed 4 bases, J shed 5 bases, and the junction held 5 bases outside the gene matches. The CDR3 has 13 residues. The chain's CDR3 is CASSGTGVHEQYF. The CDR3 DNA is TGTGCCAGCAGTGGCACAGGGGTCCACGAGCAGTACTTC.

In regard to this clonotype: Possible read error: a much larger clone is one base away. V usage is TRBV6-2 or TRBV6-3 and J usage is TRBJ2-7, with D uncertain. This CDR3 comprises 13 residues. Germline-derived CDR1 and CDR2 are MNHEY and SVGEGT. The chain's CDR3 is CASSYSEQTEPYF. The DNA of the CDR3 is TGTGCCAGCAGTTACTCGGAACAAACTGAGCCGTACTTC.

V usage is TRBV15 and J usage is TRBJ2-2; D may be TRBD1 (7 bases). The CDR3 totals 11 residues. The V and J ends lost 8 bases and 8 bases respectively, with 9 bases between them. Germline V gene lookup returns CDR1 LNHNV and CDR2 YYDKDF (reference sequence). DNA for the CDR3: TGTGCCACCGCAGGGGGGGGGGAGCTGTTTTTT. Encoded protein: CATAGGGELFF.

This chain connects TRBV5-5 to TRBJ2-1, with a tentative D call TRBD1 (6 bases). The CDR3 is 16 residues long. V was cut by 0 bases and J by 2 bases, with 12 bases left in between. CDR1 SGHKS and CDR2 YYEKEE come from the germline V gene (reference sequence). The CDR3 protein is CASSLVQGGPYNEQFF. For the CDR3, the DNA is TGTGCCAGCAGCTTGGTACAGGGTGGGCCCTACAATGAGCAGTTCTTC.

This clonotype has only a few counts. The chain recombines TRBV6-4 with TRBJ2-1, with 8 bases aligning to TRBD1. Germline lookup yields CDR1 MRHNA and CDR2 SNTAGT. The CDR3 length is 16 residues. V gave up 2 bases and J gave up 4 bases; unmatched junction bases: 7. The CDR3 loop is CASSDPGQGLYNEQFF. CDR3 nucleotides: TGTGCCAGCAGTGACCCAGGACAGGGACTTTACAATGAGCAGTTCTTC.